Presented here are 4 T cell receptor beta chains from one specimen sequenced in a study of blood T cell repertoires in COVID-19. Data came from immunoSEQ multiplex PCR; TCRdb stores just in-frame clones and leaves some out. The sample holds fewer than 250,000 clones, 70% to 90% seen once. The specimen was PBMCs or T cells enriched from blood (not recorded which). These receptors originate from a woman in her fifties or sixties with acute COVID-19.

This clone was picked up one time. The chain uses TRBV24-1 and TRBJ2-7; a weak D match, TRBD1 (5 bases). This CDR3 is 15 amino acids long. V was cut by 4 bases and J by 3 bases, with 15 bases left in between. Per the germline V gene, CDR1 is KGHDR and CDR2 is SFDVKD. The CDR3 reads CATSDPPRVIYEQYF. DNA for the CDR3: TGTGCCACCAGTGACCCGCCCAGGGTTATCTACGAGCAGTACTTC.

The V call is TRBV30, the J call TRBJ1-6, with 10 positions matching TRBD1. Losses at the gene ends were 5 bases for V and 10 bases for J; bases not matched to a gene: 8. This CDR3 is built from 14 residues. CDR1 is GTSNPN, CDR2 SVGIG, per germline (reference sequence). CDR3 coding DNA: TGTGCCTGGTCGGTGGGGACAGGGGAATCACCCCTCCACTTT. Its protein product is CAWSVGTGESPLHF.

This sequence joins TRBV25-1 and TRBJ1-2, with 7 bases identical to TRBD1. Germline V gene lookup returns CDR1 MGHDK and CDR2 SYGVNS. Trimming cost V 6 bases and J 3 bases; bases outside gene matches: 4. The CDR3 spans 13 residues. The DNA for the CDR3 is TGTGCCAGCAGAACGACAGGGTACTATGGCTACACCTTC. This encodes CASRTTGYYGYTF.

The chain has TRBV5-1 and TRBJ1-1; D gene unclear. The CDR3 contains 15 residues. Trimming left V 0 bases short and J 1 base short, with 10 bases between. CDR1 is SGHRS, CDR2 YFSETQ, per germline. DNA of the CDR3: TGCGCCAGCAGCTTGGAATTACAAACGAACACTGAAGCTTTCTTT. Its protein product is CASSLELQTNTEAFF.